This T cell receptor (beta chain) was identified in a study of lymphopenia after photon versus proton radiotherapy. Study observations and caveats: Only patients who died were analyzed for survival; proton advantage is unproven. In patients who died, overall survival fell as post-nadir TCR diversity dropped more. After the lymphocyte nadir, photon-treated repertoires showed oligoclonal expansion, especially of CD8+ Temra cells. Relative stability marked proton patients; photon patients lost diversity and naive cells.

Repertoires were generated with immunoSEQ multiplex PCR, while TCRdb's copy carries only in-frame clones and drops some. The table includes tens of thousands of clones, roughly nine tenths detected once. The CDR3 is 13 residues long. Germline CDR1 reads SGHDN; CDR2 reads FVKESK. The J segment lost 7 bases and the V segment lost 6 bases, leaving 8 bases of the junction unmatched. Comment on this clone: The antigen is undetermined.

This chain links TRBV14 with TRBJ1-1; TRBD1 aligns across 7 bases. Here the sequenced sample was peripheral blood, taken from a patient treated with photon-based radiotherapy. This clonotype was obtained from a woman in her 50s with cholangiocarcinoma. The CDR3 protein is CASSTGDSVEAFF. The CDR3 nucleotides read TGTGCCAGCAGTACAGGGGATAGTGTTGAAGCTTTCTTT.